The clone carrying this T cell receptor beta chain was seen ten or more times. Its specificity is not known. These data originate in a study of T cells in Graves' hyperthyroidism and ophthalmopathy. Study context: The blood sample was taken at first diagnosis, before treatment began. The study's findings and limits: Ophthalmopathy was model-predicted a median around 6.7 months pre-onset.

Patients with uncontrolled infections, other autoimmune diseases, pregnancy or lactation were excluded. The study based diagnoses on clinical symptoms, serum thyroxine and TRAb, thyroid ultrasound and orbital computed tomography. The V gene end was trimmed by 1 base and the J gene end by 8 bases; junction bases not matched to a gene: 2. This CDR3 comprises 12 residues. Germline V CDR1 and CDR2: SGHRS, YFSETQ. TCR beta CDR3 sequences were amplified from RNA transcripts. HTBI primers were used for first-round RT-PCR of the TCR CDR3. TCRdb ran MiXCR on the multiplex PCR reads and lists one entry per CDR3 protein. The data contain around 300,000 distinct CDR3 sequences, roughly 13% of them singletons.

The chain joins TRBV5-1 to TRBJ1-2; 7 bases are a match to TRBD1. The source of this sequence is a woman between 40 and 55 years old with Graves' hyperthyroidism. Material: blood. In DNA, the CDR3 is TGCGCCAGCAGCTTGCGGGGACAGGGCTACACCTTC. Translated: CASSLRGQGYTF.